This entry is about one T cell receptor (beta chain). Antigen specificity is unknown. Genomic DNA from each subset was divided evenly over several immunoSEQ plates. Clones were read by immunoSEQ multiplex PCR, and TCRdb kept only the in-frame ones, dropping some. The sample shows around 1.6 million clones, 98% of them seen only once. This sample stems from a study of shared clonotypes between healthy human individuals. As for the study in general: CD8 memory received one plate per donor, CD8 naive two, CD4 memory three and CD4 naive three. Findings and caveats of the study: Researchers found naive subsets generally carried larger estimated richness than memory subsets.

The CDR3 runs 17 residues. Trimming cost V 3 bases and J 4 bases, with 19 bases left between them. CDR1 is LNHNV and CDR2 is YYDKDF in the germline V gene (reference sequence). A split of CD4+ cells into CD45RA+ naive and CD45RA-negative memory subsets was performed. This TCR derives from a man aged 30 to 45 in good health. The chain links TRBV15 to TRBJ1-5; D may be TRBD1 (5 bases). Sequencing was performed on naive CD4+ T cells sorted from blood. Subset meaning: CD45RA+ positively selected. CDR3 loop: CATSSQLRDPFNQPQHF. The CDR3 DNA follows: TGTGCCACCAGCAGCCAACTCAGGGACCCCTTTAATCAGCCCCAGCATTTT. Full variable domain (missing parts from reference TRBV15 and TRBJ1-5): DAMVIQNPRYQVTQFGKPVTLSCSQTLNHNVMYWYQQKSSQAPKLLFHYYDKDFNNEADTPDNFQSRRPNTSFCFLDIRSPGLGDTAMYLCATSSQLRDPFNQPQHFGDGTRLSIL.